The 27 T cell receptor beta chains below all came from one sample that was sequenced in a study of cytomegalovirus exposure and HLA in healthy donors. The PCR contained 60 Vbeta and 13 Jbeta primers. Method: immunoSEQ multiplex PCR; TCRdb's copy keeps in-frame clones and lacks some. The table includes approximately 170,000 clones, approximately 81% detected once. The sequenced material came from PBMCs. The source is a man aged 50 to 59 in good health and CMV-seropositive.

This clone has a single count. CDR3 DNA sequence: TGTGCCAGCAGCGAGGGGCTTCCTAGCGGATCATACGAGCAGTACTTC. Amino acids: CASSEGLPSGSYEQYF. V is TRBV9 and J is TRBJ2-7; 7 bases fit TRBD2. CDR1 SGDLS and CDR2 YYNGEE come from the germline V gene. This CDR3 is built from 16 residues. V lost 3 bases, J lost 4 bases, and 13 bases stayed unmatched. The whole variable domain, filled in from reference TRBV9 and TRBJ2-7, reads DSGVTQTPKHLITATGQRVTLRCSPRSGDLSVYWYQQSLDQGLQFLIQYYNGEERAKGNILERFSAQQFPDLHSELNLSSLELGDSALYFCASSEGLPSGSYEQYFGPGTRLTVT.

The chain recombines TRBV15 with TRBJ2-7; 11 bases line up with TRBD2. Trimming cost V 6 bases and J 3 bases; bases outside gene matches: 4. Germline CDR1 and CDR2: LNHNV and YYDKDF (reference sequence). The CDR3 spans 14 residues. CDR3 in amino acids: CATSSGTSGYEQYF. DNA for the CDR3: TGTGCCACCAGTAGCGGGACTAGCGGCTACGAGCAGTACTTC. Variable domain in full (rest from reference TRBV15 and TRBJ2-7): DAMVIQNPRYQVTQFGKPVTLSCSQTLNHNVMYWYQQKSSQAPKLLFHYYDKDFNNEADTPDNFQSRRPNTSFCFLDIRSPGLGDTAMYLCATSSGTSGYEQYFGPGTRLTVT.

This sequence joins TRBV5-1 and TRBJ2-1; 9 bases line up with TRBD2. This CDR3 has 15 residues. The junction had 4 bases not matched to a gene; V was cut back by 3 bases and J by 3 bases. Germline loops: CDR1 SGHRS, CDR2 YFSETQ. CDR3 in amino acids: CASSSGLANYNEQFF. CDR3 nucleotides: TGCGCCAGCAGCTCCGGACTAGCGAACTACAATGAGCAGTTCTTC.

The chain recombines TRBV5-1 with TRBJ2-5; 7 nucleotides agree with TRBD1. With V trimmed by 5 bases and J by 3 bases, 10 bases remained unmatched. This CDR3 is 15 amino acids long. Germline V lookup: CDR1 SGHRS, CDR2 YFSETQ. The CDR3 loop reads CASSYSGTEEETQYF. As DNA, the CDR3 is TGCGCCAGCAGTTATTCCGGGACAGAGGAAGAGACCCAGTACTTC.

The chain employs TRBV7-9 and TRBJ1-2, with D perhaps matching TRBD1 (6 bases). The CDR3 consists of 12 residues. Germline V gives CDR1 SEHNR, CDR2 FQNEAQ (reference sequence). CDR3 loop: CAVQGNSYGYTF. CDR3 bases: TGTGCGGTACAGGGAAACTCCTATGGCTACACCTTC.

The chain employs TRBV5-1 and TRBJ2-1; tentatively, D is TRBD1 (6 bases). The V and J ends lost 4 bases and 6 bases respectively, with 14 bases between them. This CDR3 spans 14 amino acids. In germline, CDR1 is SGHRS, CDR2 YFSETQ. This chain's CDR3 is CASSLSNRANEQFF. CDR3 DNA: TGCGCCAGCAGCCTATCCAACAGGGCCAATGAGCAGTTCTTC.

The chain is built from TRBV19 and TRBJ2-5; TRBD2 agrees at 9 bases. Germline-derived CDR1 and CDR2 are LNHDA and SQIVND (reference sequence). Trimming removed 4 bases from V and 5 bases from J; junction bases left unmatched: 8. The CDR3 spans 15 residues. The DNA of the CDR3 is TGTGCCAGTAGTACCTTTAGCGGGGGTGGCGAGACCCAGTACTTC. Its translation is CASSTFSGGGETQYF.

The chain combines TRBV6-5 with TRBJ2-1, with TRBD1 matching 12 bases. This CDR3 is 15 amino acids long. The trim removed 6 bases at V and 9 bases at J, leaving 9 bases unmatched. Germline loops: CDR1 MNHEY, CDR2 SVGAGI. CDR3 nucleotides: TGTGCCAGCAGACACCGGGACAGGGGGCTCGGTGAGCAGTTCTTC. It is translated as CASRHRDRGLGEQFF.

This clone was picked up a small number of times. The chain couples TRBV28 to TRBJ2-7; D perhaps matches TRBD2 (5 bases). Trimming left V 2 bases short and J 4 bases short, with 6 bases between. CDR1 is MDHEN, CDR2 SYDVKM, per germline. CDR3 length: 12 amino acids. The CDR3 is CASSLREYEQYF. The CDR3 DNA is TGTGCCAGCAGTTTACGGGAATACGAGCAGTACTTC.

CDR3 DNA: TGTGCCAGCAGCCCCGGGGGGCTCCAAGAGACCCAGTACTTC. It encodes CASSPGGLQETQYF. This chain connects TRBV5-4 to TRBJ2-5; the D gene is possibly TRBD2 (7 bases). The CDR3 has 14 residues. Germline V gene lookup returns CDR1 SGHNT and CDR2 YYREEE (reference sequence). Trimming removed 4 bases from V and 1 base from J, with 11 bases in between.

The chain links TRBV13 to TRBJ1-1; 7 bases line up with TRBD1. This CDR3 comprises 16 residues. Germline V gene sequence: CDR1 PRHDT, CDR2 FYEKMQ (reference sequence). Trimming at V came to 4 bases and at J to 2 bases, leaving 10 bases not matched to a gene. The CDR3 loop reads CASSSRRAGGNTEAFF. The CDR3 DNA is TGTGCCAGCAGCTCCCGCCGGGCAGGGGGAAACACTGAAGCTTTCTTT.

The chain has TRBV28 and TRBJ2-3, with a tentative D call TRBD1 (6 bases). CDR3 length: 14 residues. V lost 6 bases and J 0 bases, leaving 10 bases between the germline ends. The V gene's germline CDR1 is MDHEN and CDR2 SYDVKM. This CDR3 reads CASRLRGSTDTQYF. DNA for the CDR3: TGTGCCAGCAGACTCAGGGGTAGCACAGATACGCAGTATTTT.

The rearrangement links TRBV5-1 to TRBJ1-2; D is unclear. Germline V gives CDR1 SGHRS, CDR2 YFSETQ. V was pared by 0 bases and J by 0 bases, with 6 bases between. CDR3 length: 14 amino acids. This CDR3 reads CASSLASSNYGYTF. The CDR3 DNA is TGCGCCAGCAGCTTGGCCTCGTCTAACTATGGCTACACCTTC.

This clone occurred a few times. CDR3 DNA sequence: TGTGCCAGCAGCTTCTCAGGGGGGTACGGGAATGAGCAGTTCTTC. Its translation: CASSFSGGYGNEQFF. The J gene is TRBJ2-1, the V gene TRBV11-2; possibly TRBD1 for D (7 bases). CDR1 and CDR2 from the germline V gene are SGHAT and FQNNGV. V lost 3 bases and J 7 bases, leaving 16 bases between the germline ends. This CDR3 spans 15 amino acids.

This clone was observed a single time. The V gene is TRBV7-9, the J gene TRBJ1-6; no clear D. The V and J ends lost 1 base and 1 base respectively, with 11 bases between them. Germline-derived CDR1 and CDR2 are SEHNR and FQNEAQ (reference sequence). The CDR3 is 17 amino acids. CDR3 nucleotides: TGTGCCAGCAGCTTAGGGACTTCGGGATCCTATAATTCACCCCTCCACTTT. It codes for CASSLGTSGSYNSPLHF.

The chain employs TRBV5-1 and TRBJ2-5; 7 positions agree with TRBD1. The CDR3 loop spans 15 amino acids. CDR1 and CDR2 (germline): SGHRS, YFSETQ. V shed 0 bases and J 1 base; nucleotides not matched to a gene: 3. CDR3 residues: CASSLVGDSQETQYF. DNA for the CDR3: TGCGCCAGCAGCTTGGTCGGGGACAGCCAAGAGACCCAGTACTTC.

V is TRBV10-3 and J is TRBJ1-1; D may be TRBD1 (5 bases). CDR3 length: 15 amino acids. Per germline, CDR1 ENHRY and CDR2 SYGVKD. The V and J ends lost 0 bases and 3 bases respectively, with 11 bases between them. Written as DNA, the CDR3 is TGTGCCATCAGTGAGTCTGGGGGGAAGGACACTGAAGCTTTCTTT. It codes for CAISESGGKDTEAFF.

The table lists this clone with a count of one. The chain carries TRBV6-1 and TRBJ2-3; 9 bases are a match to TRBD2. Germline V gene data show CDR1 as MNHNS and CDR2 as SASEGT. The CDR3 sequence is 15 residues long. The junction had 7 bases not matched to a gene; V was cut back by 1 base and J by 8 bases. The CDR3 coding sequence is TGTGCCAGCAGTGAAGGTAGCGGGAGTAGGAGTACGCAGTATTTT. It yields the protein CASSEGSGSRSTQYF.

J is TRBJ1-4 and V is TRBV7-8, with a possible D match to TRBD1 (5 bases). Germline CDR1 and CDR2: SGHVS and FQNEAQ. V was pared by 1 base and J by 11 bases, with 20 bases between. This CDR3 is 16 amino acids long. CDR3 loop: CASSLGSTASRGKLFF. In DNA, the CDR3 is TGTGCCAGCAGCTTAGGATCGACAGCCAGCAGAGGTAAACTGTTTTTT.

The chain combines TRBV19 with TRBJ1-1; possible D gene TRBD1, 6 bases. CDR1 is LNHDA and CDR2 is SQIVND in the germline V gene (reference sequence). The length of the CDR3 is 13 residues. Trimming took 6 bases from V and 5 from J, leaving 13 bases between them. CDR3 sequence reads: CASRNRAFTEAFF. DNA for the CDR3: TGTGCCAGTAGGAACAGGGCATTTACTGAAGCTTTCTTT.

This clone was seen a single time. J is TRBJ2-2 and V is TRBV7-2, with 7 bases matching TRBD2. The ends lost 5 bases at V and 0 bases at J; junction bases unmatched: 3. The CDR3 consists of 15 residues. The germline CDR1 and CDR2 sequences are SGHTA and FQGNSA. The DNA for the CDR3 is TGTGCCAGCAGCGTACTAGCGACGAACACCGGGGAGCTGTTTTTT. This codes for CASSVLATNTGELFF.

This clone was seen a handful of times. The chain uses TRBV11-2 and TRBJ1-1; 11 nucleotides agree with TRBD1. Germline CDR1 and CDR2: SGHAT and FQNNGV. There are 15 residues in the CDR3. With 2 bases clipped from V and 4 bases from J, the junction kept 3 bases outside the gene matches. This chain's CDR3 is CASSLRTGGGTEAFF. DNA of the CDR3: TGTGCCAGCAGCTTACGGACAGGGGGCGGCACTGAAGCTTTCTTT.

A few counts support this clone. The CDR3 here is CAWRQLAGPYNEQFF. CDR3 nucleotide sequence: TGTGCCTGGCGCCAACTAGCGGGACCATACAATGAGCAGTTCTTC. The chain joins TRBV30 to TRBJ2-1; TRBD2 aligns across 10 bases. Trimming removed 5 bases from V and 4 bases from J; junction bases left unmatched: 8. This CDR3 has 15 amino acids. Germline CDR1 reads GTSNPN; CDR2 reads SVGIG (reference sequence).

The J gene is TRBJ2-3, the V gene TRBV7-8; 7 nucleotides align to TRBD1. The CDR3 length is 15 residues. Germline V gene data show CDR1 as SGHVS and CDR2 as FQNEAQ. The junction had 6 bases not matched to a gene; V was cut back by 4 bases and J by 2 bases. CDR3 sequence: CASSYRDRSTDTQYF. CDR3 nucleotides: TGTGCCAGCAGCTACCGGGACAGATCCACAGATACGCAGTATTTT.

Only a few counts were recorded for this clone. J is TRBJ2-7 and V is TRBV10-1, with TRBD1 matching over 7 bases. From germline, CDR1 is WNHNN and CDR2 SYGVQD (reference sequence). The V and J ends lost 9 bases and 5 bases, in that order; junction bases with no gene match: 13. CDR3 length equals 14 residues. The DNA for the CDR3 is TGCGCCAGACCCCACAGGGGAAACCGCCACGAGCAGTACTTC. This gives the protein CARPHRGNRHEQYF.

This chain links TRBV5-5 with TRBJ1-1; TRBD1 matches at 7 bases. J gave up 1 base and V 1 base, and 7 bases lay outside the gene matches. Germline V gives CDR1 SGHKS, CDR2 YYEKEE (reference sequence). The CDR3 length is 16 residues. The CDR3 nucleotides are TGTGCCAGCAGCTTGCAGCACAGGGGACGGAACACTGAAGCTTTCTTT. Its translation is CASSLQHRGRNTEAFF.

The chain has TRBV28 and TRBJ2-1; unclear D gene. Germline values: CDR1 MDHEN, CDR2 SYDVKM. The CDR3 sequence is 12 residues long. V lost 6 bases to trimming and J lost 8 bases, with 11 bases between them. In DNA form, the CDR3 reads TGTGCCAGCAGCCTGTACCGGGATGAGCAGTTCTTC. Translating it yields CASSLYRDEQFF.